The TCR beta chain described here comes from a study of blood T cells in healthy people across ages. General study results and limits: Roughly linear declines in TCR beta diversity per million T cells occurred with age. Aged donors had fewer naive CD4+ cells and lower diversity than long-lived donors.

The CDR3 sequence is 10 residues long. Germline V gives CDR1 SQVTM, CDR2 ANQGSEA. The V end was cut by 4 bases, the J end by 6 bases, with 6 bases between. Primed by a sample-barcoded 5' primer and a J-beta primer mix, a second PCR proceeded for roughly 6 to 12 cycles. TCRdb called the 5' RACE reads again in MiXCR, with one record for every CDR3 protein. The sample shows about 580,000 distinct CDR3 sequences, roughly 43% of them seen only once. This clonotype occurred a few times. Its antigen is not identified. This chain links TRBV29-1 with TRBJ1-1, with D uncertain. The clonotype comes from an elderly man in good health. Sequencing was performed on blood. The CDR3 coding sequence is TGCAGCGTTGGGAGGGCTGAAGCTTTCTTT. Its translation is CSVGRAEAFF.